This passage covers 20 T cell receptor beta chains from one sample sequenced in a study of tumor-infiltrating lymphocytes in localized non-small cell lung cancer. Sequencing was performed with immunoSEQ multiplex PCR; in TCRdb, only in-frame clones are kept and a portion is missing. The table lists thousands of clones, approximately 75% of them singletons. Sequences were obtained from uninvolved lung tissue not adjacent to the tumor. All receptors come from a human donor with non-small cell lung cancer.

The CDR3 region has the DNA TGTGCCAGCAGCTCCATATTAATGGGGCGAACTGAAGCTTTCTTT. Protein product: CASSSILMGRTEAFF. J is TRBJ1-1 and V is TRBV9; TRBD1 might be the D (5 bases). Trimming removed 4 bases at V and 5 bases at J, with 18 bases between. Looked up from germline, CDR1 is SGDLS and CDR2 is YYNGEE. This CDR3 region has 15 residues.

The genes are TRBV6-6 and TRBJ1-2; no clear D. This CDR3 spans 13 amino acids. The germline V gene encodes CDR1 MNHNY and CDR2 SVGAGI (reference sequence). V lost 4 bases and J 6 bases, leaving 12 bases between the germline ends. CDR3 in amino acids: CASSSGPENGYTF. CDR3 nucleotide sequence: TGTGCCAGCAGTTCCGGGCCTGAAAATGGCTACACCTTC.

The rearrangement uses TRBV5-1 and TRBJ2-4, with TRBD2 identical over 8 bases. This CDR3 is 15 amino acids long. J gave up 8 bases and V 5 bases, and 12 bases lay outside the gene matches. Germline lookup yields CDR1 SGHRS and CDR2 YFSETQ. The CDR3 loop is CASSSTGTSRDIQYF. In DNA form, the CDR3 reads TGCGCCAGCAGTTCGACCGGGACTAGTAGAGACATTCAGTACTTC.

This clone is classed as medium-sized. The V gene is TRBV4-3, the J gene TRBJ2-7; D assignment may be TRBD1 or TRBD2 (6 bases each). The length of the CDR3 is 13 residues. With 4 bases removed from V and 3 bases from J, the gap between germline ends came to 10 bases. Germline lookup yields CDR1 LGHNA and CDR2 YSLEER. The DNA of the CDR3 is TGCGCCAGCAGCCCTAGGGGGGACTACGAGCAGTACTTC. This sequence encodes CASSPRGDYEQYF.

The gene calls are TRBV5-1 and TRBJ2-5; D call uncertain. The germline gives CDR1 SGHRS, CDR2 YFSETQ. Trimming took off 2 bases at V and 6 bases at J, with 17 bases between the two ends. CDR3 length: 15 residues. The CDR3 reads CASSLSQDNGKTQYF. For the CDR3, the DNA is TGCGCCAGCAGCTTATCCCAGGATAATGGGAAGACCCAGTACTTC. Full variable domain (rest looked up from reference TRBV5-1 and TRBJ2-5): KAGVTQTPRYLIKTRGQQVTLSCSPISGHRSVSWYQQTPGQGLQFLFEYFSETQRNKGNFPGRFSGRQFSNSRSEMNVSTLELGDSALYLCASSLSQDNGKTQYFGPGTRLLVL.

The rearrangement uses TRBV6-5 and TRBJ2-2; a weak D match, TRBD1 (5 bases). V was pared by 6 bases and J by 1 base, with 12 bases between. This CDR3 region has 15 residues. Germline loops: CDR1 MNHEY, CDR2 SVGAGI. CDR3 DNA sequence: TGTGCCAGCAGATCAGGGTATGGGAACACCGGGGAGCTGTTTTTT. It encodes CASRSGYGNTGELFF.

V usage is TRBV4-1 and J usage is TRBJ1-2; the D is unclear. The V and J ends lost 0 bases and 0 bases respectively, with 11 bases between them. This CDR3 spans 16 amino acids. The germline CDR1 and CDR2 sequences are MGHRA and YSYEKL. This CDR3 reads CASSQDGPYTNYGYTF. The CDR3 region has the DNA TGCGCCAGCAGCCAAGATGGCCCCTACACTAACTATGGCTACACCTTC.

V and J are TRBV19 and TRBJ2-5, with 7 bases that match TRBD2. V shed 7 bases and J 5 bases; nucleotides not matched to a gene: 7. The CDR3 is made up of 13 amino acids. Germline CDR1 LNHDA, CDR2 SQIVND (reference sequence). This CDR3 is CASKMSGAETQYF. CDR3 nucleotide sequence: TGTGCCAGTAAGATGAGCGGGGCGGAGACCCAGTACTTC. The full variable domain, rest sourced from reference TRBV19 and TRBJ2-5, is DGGITQSPKYLFRKEGQNVTLSCEQNLNHDAMYWYRQDPGQGLRLIYYSQIVNDFQKGDIAEGYSVSREKKESFPLTVTSAQKNPTAFYLCASKMSGAETQYFGPGTRLLVL.

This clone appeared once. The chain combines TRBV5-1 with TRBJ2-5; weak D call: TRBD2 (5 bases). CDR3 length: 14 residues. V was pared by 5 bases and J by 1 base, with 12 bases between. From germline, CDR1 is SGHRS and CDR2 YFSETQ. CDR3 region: CASSLRDSQETQYF. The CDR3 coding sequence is TGCGCCAGCAGTCTACGGGATAGCCAAGAGACCCAGTACTTC.

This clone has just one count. This CDR3 is CAWSGLALSYEQYF. CDR3 bases: TGTGCCTGGAGTGGACTAGCGCTTTCCTACGAGCAGTACTTC. The gene calls are TRBV30 and TRBJ2-7; 8 bases are shared with TRBD2. Germline lookup yields CDR1 GTSNPN and CDR2 SVGIG (reference sequence). V trimming: 1 base; J trimming: 1 base; junction bases outside the gene matches: 3. The length of the CDR3 is 14 residues.

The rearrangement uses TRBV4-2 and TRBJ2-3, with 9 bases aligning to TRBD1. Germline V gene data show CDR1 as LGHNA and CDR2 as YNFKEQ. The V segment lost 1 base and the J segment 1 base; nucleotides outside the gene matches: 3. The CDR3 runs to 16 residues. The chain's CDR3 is CASSQVQGAGTDTQYF. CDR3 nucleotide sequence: TGTGCCAGCAGCCAAGTACAGGGGGCCGGCACAGATACGCAGTATTTT.

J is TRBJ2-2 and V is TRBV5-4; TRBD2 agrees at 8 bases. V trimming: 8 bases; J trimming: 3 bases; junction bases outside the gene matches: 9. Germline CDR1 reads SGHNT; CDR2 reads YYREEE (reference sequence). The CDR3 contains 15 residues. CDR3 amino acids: CASISGGQDTGELFF. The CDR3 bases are TGTGCCAGTATTTCGGGGGGGCAGGACACCGGGGAGCTGTTTTTT.

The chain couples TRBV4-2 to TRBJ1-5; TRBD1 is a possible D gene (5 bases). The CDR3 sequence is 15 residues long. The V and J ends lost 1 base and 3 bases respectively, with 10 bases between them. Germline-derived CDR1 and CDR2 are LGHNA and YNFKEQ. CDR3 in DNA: TGTGCCAGCAGCCAAGCGACAGCTTACAATCAGCCCCAGCATTTT. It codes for CASSQATAYNQPQHF.

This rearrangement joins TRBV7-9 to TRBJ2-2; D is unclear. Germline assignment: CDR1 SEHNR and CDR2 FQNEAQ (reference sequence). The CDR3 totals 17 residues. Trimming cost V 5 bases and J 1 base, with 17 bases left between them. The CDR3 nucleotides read TGTGCCAGCAGCCCACGGAACGGACCCTTGAACACCGGGGAGCTGTTTTTT. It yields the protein CASSPRNGPLNTGELFF.

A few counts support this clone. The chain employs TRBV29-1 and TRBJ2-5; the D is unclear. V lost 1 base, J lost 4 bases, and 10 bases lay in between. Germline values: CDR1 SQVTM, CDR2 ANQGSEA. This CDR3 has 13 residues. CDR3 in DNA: TGCAGCGTTGAAGTGGACGCTTTAGAGACCCAGTACTTC. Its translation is CSVEVDALETQYF.

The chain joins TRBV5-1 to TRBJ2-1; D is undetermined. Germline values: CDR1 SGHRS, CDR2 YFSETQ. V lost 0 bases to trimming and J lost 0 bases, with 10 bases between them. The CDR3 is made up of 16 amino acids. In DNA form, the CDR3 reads TGCGCCAGCAGCTTGGCCCGTGGGGACTCCTACAATGAGCAGTTCTTC. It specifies CASSLARGDSYNEQFF.

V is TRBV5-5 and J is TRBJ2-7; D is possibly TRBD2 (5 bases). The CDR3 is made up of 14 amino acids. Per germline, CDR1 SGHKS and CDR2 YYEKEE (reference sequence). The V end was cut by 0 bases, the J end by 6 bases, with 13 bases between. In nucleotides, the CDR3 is TGTGCCAGCAGCTTGGTAGGAGGCGGACGCGAGCAGTACTTC. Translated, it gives CASSLVGGGREQYF.

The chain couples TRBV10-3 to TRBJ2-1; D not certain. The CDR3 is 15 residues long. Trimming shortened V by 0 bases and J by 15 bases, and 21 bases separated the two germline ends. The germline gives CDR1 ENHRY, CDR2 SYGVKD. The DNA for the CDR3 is TGTGCCATCAGTGAGTCCGTCGTCAGGCCCTCTCGTAGGTTCTTC. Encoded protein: CAISESVVRPSRRFF.

CDR3 amino acids: CASSRQGDQETQYF. Here the CDR3 DNA reads TGCGCCAGCAGCCGACAGGGTGATCAGGAGACCCAGTACTTC. The chain employs TRBV4-1 and TRBJ2-5, with 7 bases fitting TRBD1. V trimming: 4 bases; J trimming: 5 bases; junction bases outside the gene matches: 7. Germline V CDR1 and CDR2: MGHRA, YSYEKL. The CDR3 has 14 amino acids.

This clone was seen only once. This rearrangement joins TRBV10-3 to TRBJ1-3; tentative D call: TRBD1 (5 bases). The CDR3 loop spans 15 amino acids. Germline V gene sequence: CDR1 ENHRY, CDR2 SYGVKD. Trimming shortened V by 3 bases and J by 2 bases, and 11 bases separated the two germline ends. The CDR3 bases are TGTGCCATCAGTGAAGGGGAAGAAACTGGAAACACCATATATTTT. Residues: CAISEGEETGNTIYF.